This is a list of T cell receptor beta chains from one sample in a study of blood T cell repertoires in COVID-19. The assay was immunoSEQ multiplex PCR, and TCRdb's table has in-frame clones only and misses some. The sample carries some 100,000 clones, about 82% recorded once. Specimen: peripheral blood. The receptors originated from a woman aged 70 to 79 with active or convalescent COVID-19. CDR3s include the opening cysteine and the closing phenylalanine or tryptophan. A D gene is named only where the DNA matches it firmly. Part of the rows lack a size; the others show once, few, many or a class for expanded clones.

V: TRBV11-2; J: TRBJ2-3; D: TRBD2; size: NA; DNA: TGTGCCAGCAGCTTTCCAACAGCGGGGGGGTTGGATACGCAGTATTTT; CDR3: CASSFPTAGGLDTQYF
V: TRBV3-1/TRBV3-2; J: TRBJ1-6; D: NA; size: NA; DNA: TGTGCCAGCAGCCAGAGTGGACTTAATTCACCCCTCCACTTT; CDR3: CASSQSGLNSPLHF
V: TRBV9; J: TRBJ2-1; D: NA; size: NA; DNA: TGTGCCAGCAGCGTAGGACTGGGACTCAATGAGCAGTTCTTC; CDR3: CASSVGLGLNEQFF
V: TRBV27; J: TRBJ2-7; D: TRBD1; size: NA; DNA: TGTGCCAGCAACGCAGGGGGAACTTTCTACGAGCAGTACTTC; CDR3: CASNAGGTFYEQYF
V: TRBV11-2; J: TRBJ2-3; D: TRBD2; size: NA; DNA: TGTGCCAGCAGCCCGAGACTAGCGGGGGGGCTGGGTGATACGCAGTATTTT; CDR3: CASSPRLAGGLGDTQYF
V: TRBV3-1/TRBV3-2; J: TRBJ1-6; D: NA; size: NA; DNA: TGTGCCAGCAGCCGGAACAGGTATGTCCTCATCCAGACGTGGGGATTATATAATTCACCCCTCCACTTT; CDR3: CASSRNRYVLIQTWGLYNSPLHF
V: TRBV27; J: TRBJ2-7; D: TRBD1; size: NA; DNA: TGTGCCAGCAGGCGGACAGGGGTATCCTACGAGCAGTACTTC; CDR3: CASRRTGVSYEQYF
V: TRBV5-4; J: TRBJ2-5; D: TRBD2; size: NA; DNA: TGTGCCAGCAGCCAGGATGGACTAGCCGCCGAGACCCAGTACTTC; CDR3: CASSQDGLAAETQYF
V: TRBV5-1; J: TRBJ2-1; D: NA; size: few; DNA: TGCGCCAGCAGCTTGGCCGCTAGAGATTACAATGAGCAGTTCTTC; CDR3: CASSLAARDYNEQFF
V: TRBV29-1; J: TRBJ1-2; D: NA; size: NA; DNA: TGCAGCGTTCGTTTTGAGGGAGTCGGTCGCTACACCTTC; CDR3: CSVRFEGVGRYTF
V: TRBV7-9; J: TRBJ2-2; D: TRBD2; size: few; DNA: TGTGCCAGCAGCACTCCGGGAGGTACCGGGGAGCTGTTTTTT; CDR3: CASSTPGGTGELFF
V: TRBV16; J: TRBJ1-2; D: NA; size: NA; DNA: TGTGCCAGCAGCCAATCGGGTGTCCAGGGTAGGAGTGGCTACACCTTC; CDR3: CASSQSGVQGRSGYTF
V: TRBV4-2; J: TRBJ2-7; D: NA; size: few; DNA: TGTGCCAGCAGCCAAGGGCAGGGCACCTACGAGCAGTACTTC; CDR3: CASSQGQGTYEQYF
V: TRBV7-2; J: TRBJ2-3; D: NA; size: NA; DNA: TGTGCCAGCAGACTCGGTGGGGGGGCGGACACAGATACGCAGTATTTT; CDR3: CASRLGGGADTDTQYF